This is a list of T cell receptor beta chains from one sample in a study of early T cells in non-severe SARS-CoV-2 infection. TCRdb passed the 5' RACE reads through MiXCR, listing each CDR3 protein once. This sample has 80,000 or so distinct CDR3 sequences, with 15% to 19% found just once. The sample consisted of whole blood. The receptors were gathered from an adult who was a healthcare worker with PCR-confirmed SARS-CoV-2 infection or an uninfected control (not recorded which). Each CDR3 is given with its conserved first and last residue. A D gene is named only where the DNA matches it firmly. The size entry is marked missing in some rows and otherwise reads once, few, many or a size class.

v_call	j_call	d_call	clone_size	cdr3_nt	cdr3_aa
TRBV20-1	TRBJ2-5	.	.	TGCAGTGGAGGGGGGTTAGGGCAAGAGACCCAGTACTTC	CSGGGLGQETQYF
TRBV29-1	TRBJ1-1	TRBD1	few	TGCAGCGTCGGGACAGGGGAAGCTTTCTTT	CSVGTGEAFF
TRBV20-1	TRBJ2-7	.	many	TGCAGTGCCGCCAATTATGACTACGAGCAGTACTTC	CSAANYDYEQYF
TRBV6-2/TRBV6-3	TRBJ2-1	.	few	TGTGCCAGCAGTAAACTGGGGAATGAGCAGTTCTTC	CASSKLGNEQFF
TRBV7-2	TRBJ1-3	TRBD1	.	TGTGCCAGCAGCCTGTGGACAGGATCGTCTGGAAACACCATATATTTT	CASSLWTGSSGNTIYF
TRBV9	TRBJ2-3	.	few	TGTGCCAGCAGCCAAACGGGAGATACGCAGTATTTT	CASSQTGDTQYF
TRBV12-3/TRBV12-4	TRBJ1-5	.	many	TGTGCCAGCAGTTTATTAGGGAGGATCAATCAGCCCCAGCATTTT	CASSLLGRINQPQHF
TRBV4-1	TRBJ2-3	.	.	TGCGCCAGCAGCCCGTCTGATTTGGATACGCAGTATTTT	CASSPSDLDTQYF
TRBV4-2	TRBJ2-1	.	.	TGTGCCAGCGGCCAAGCGAGCAGGACCTACAATGAGCAGTTCTTC	CASGQASRTYNEQFF
TRBV20-1	TRBJ2-7	.	.	TGCAGTGCTAGGGACGGCAGCCTCAAATACGAGCAGTACTTC	CSARDGSLKYEQYF
TRBV25-1	TRBJ1-3	.	many	TGTGCCAGCAGTGAATCTAGTGGAAACACCATATATTTT	CASSESSGNTIYF
TRBV6-2/TRBV6-3	TRBJ2-2	TRBD1	few	TGTGCCAGCAGTCACCTGGGACAGGGGGCCGGGGAGCTGTTTTTT	CASSHLGQGAGELFF
TRBV6-6	TRBJ1-5	TRBD1	few	TGTGCCAGCACCATACAGGGGGTCGATCAGCCCCAGCATTTT	CASTIQGVDQPQHF
TRBV12-3/TRBV12-4	TRBJ1-5	TRBD1	few	TGTGCCAGCAGCCTACGGGGACAGAGCAATCAGCCCCAGCATTTT	CASSLRGQSNQPQHF
TRBV19	TRBJ2-3	TRBD2	few	TGTGCCAGTGGTAGCGGGGGTGGGACAGATACGCAGTATTTT	CASGSGGGTDTQYF
TRBV7-9	TRBJ2-1	TRBD2	.	TGTGCCAGCGGCTTAGGTGGGAGCGGGGGCCACAATGAGCAGTTCTTC	CASGLGGSGGHNEQFF
TRBV5-1	TRBJ1-2	TRBD1	few	TGCGCCAGCAGCTCTCCGGGACAGAGCTATGGCTACACCTTC	CASSSPGQSYGYTF
TRBV11-3	TRBJ2-3	TRBD2	medium-sized	TGTGCCAGCAGCGACAGCGGGAGAGCAGATACGCAGTATTTT	CASSDSGRADTQYF
TRBV7-2	TRBJ2-7	.	.	TGTGCCAGCAGCTTAAGGGTAGCCCACGAGCAGTACTTC	CASSLRVAHEQYF
TRBV28	TRBJ1-1	TRBD1	few	TGTGCCAGCAGTCCGGACAGGGAGCAGGACACTGAAGCTTTCTTT	CASSPDREQDTEAFF
TRBV10-3	TRBJ2-3	.	.	TGTGCCATCCGGGACGCGGCCACAGATACGCAGTATTTT	CAIRDAATDTQYF
TRBV7-8	TRBJ2-4	TRBD2	.	TGTGCCAGCTCACTCGGGGGGGCCCTTTTAGCCAAAAACATTCAGTACTTC	CASSLGGALLAKNIQYF
TRBV19	TRBJ1-2	TRBD1	many	TGTGCCAGTAGTTGGGACAGGGGAATTAACTATGGCTACACCTTC	CASSWDRGINYGYTF
TRBV7-9	TRBJ2-5	.	many	TGTGCCAGCAGCTTAGTAGGGACCGAGACCCAGTACTTC	CASSLVGTETQYF
TRBV5-4	TRBJ2-1	.	few	TGTGCCAGCAGCGCAGGGAGTGAGCAGTTCTTC	CASSAGSEQFF
TRBV4-2	TRBJ2-7	.	.	TGTGCCAGCAGCCCCCGGGACTCCAACTCCTACGAGCAGTACTTC	CASSPRDSNSYEQYF
TRBV10-3	TRBJ2-5	TRBD2	many	TGTGCCACCCAAACGGGGACTAGCCAAGAGACCCAGTACTTC	CATQTGTSQETQYF
TRBV12-3/TRBV12-4	TRBJ2-7	TRBD2	.	TGTGCCAGCAGCACTTGGTCCCCGGGGGGCTACGAGCAGTACTTC	CASSTWSPGGYEQYF
TRBV5-1	TRBJ2-3	.	few	TGCGCCAGCAGCTTGGGGTTCGCTAGCACAGATACGCAGTATTTT	CASSLGFASTDTQYF
TRBV9	TRBJ2-5	.	.	TGTGCCAGCAGCGTAGAGGGAGGAAAAGAGACCCAGTACTTC	CASSVEGGKETQYF
TRBV13	TRBJ2-1	.	few	TGTGCCAGCAGCTTAGAACAGGACCCAATGTACAATGAGCAGTTCTTC	CASSLEQDPMYNEQFF
TRBV11-2	TRBJ2-5	TRBD1	few	TGTGCCAGCAGCCCCGGACAGGGGAGGCAAGAGACCCAGTACTTC	CASSPGQGRQETQYF
TRBV6-5	TRBJ2-5	.	.	TGTGCCAGCAGTCAAGGGAGGGAGACCCAGTACTTC	CASSQGRETQYF
TRBV5-1	TRBJ1-6	.	few	TGCGCCAGCAGCTCCCGGTTGTCAGGGAATTCACCCCTCCACTTT	CASSSRLSGNSPLHF
TRBV19	TRBJ2-2	.	few	TGTGCCAGTAGTATAGGACTAGGGAAAGGGGAGCTGTTTTTT	CASSIGLGKGELFF
TRBV29-1	TRBJ2-2	TRBD1	few	TGCAGCGTTCGGAGACAGGGTAGAACCGGGGAGCTGTTTTTT	CSVRRQGRTGELFF
TRBV12-3/TRBV12-4	TRBJ1-3	.	.	TGTGCCAGCACCTCCGGCACGGGAGGCTCTGGAAACACCATATATTTT	CASTSGTGGSGNTIYF